The entry that follows covers one TCR beta chain sequence. This specimen belongs to a study of blood T cell repertoires in COVID-19. Overall study context: From the United States, Italy and Spain came samples of acute and convalescent COVID-19. Nucleic acid was either cDNA or gDNA, and it came from T cells, B-cell-depleted T cells, or PBMCs.

V lost 9 bases to trimming and J lost 0 bases; unmatched junction nucleotides: 19. This CDR3 contains 18 residues. CDR1 and CDR2 from the germline V gene are SGHRS and YFSETQ. Methods used by the authors: Amplification of reference gene primers provided the estimated nucleated cell counts. Sequencing used immunoSEQ multiplex PCR; TCRdb keeps in-frame clones, though not all of them. The DNA was the basis for D and trimming; V, J and clone size are from that table. The sample comprises under 300,000 clones, about 90% of which are singletons, and 6.2% rests with the top ten. V and J are TRBV5-1 and TRBJ2-5; 8 nucleotides align to TRBD2. This TCR came from a man in his 60s with acute or convalescent COVID-19. Sequenced material: peripheral blood. The CDR3 protein is CATHRGGGPNLYQETQYF. The CDR3 region has the DNA TGCGCCACCCACCGGGGCGGGGGGCCTAATCTGTACCAAGAGACCCAGTACTTC. Variable domain in full (rest from reference TRBV5-1 and TRBJ2-5): KAGVTQTPRYLIKTRGQQVTLSCSPISGHRSVSWYQQTPGQGLQFLFEYFSETQRNKGNFPGRFSGRQFSNSRSEMNVSTLELGDSALYLCATHRGGGPNLYQETQYFGPGTRLLVL.